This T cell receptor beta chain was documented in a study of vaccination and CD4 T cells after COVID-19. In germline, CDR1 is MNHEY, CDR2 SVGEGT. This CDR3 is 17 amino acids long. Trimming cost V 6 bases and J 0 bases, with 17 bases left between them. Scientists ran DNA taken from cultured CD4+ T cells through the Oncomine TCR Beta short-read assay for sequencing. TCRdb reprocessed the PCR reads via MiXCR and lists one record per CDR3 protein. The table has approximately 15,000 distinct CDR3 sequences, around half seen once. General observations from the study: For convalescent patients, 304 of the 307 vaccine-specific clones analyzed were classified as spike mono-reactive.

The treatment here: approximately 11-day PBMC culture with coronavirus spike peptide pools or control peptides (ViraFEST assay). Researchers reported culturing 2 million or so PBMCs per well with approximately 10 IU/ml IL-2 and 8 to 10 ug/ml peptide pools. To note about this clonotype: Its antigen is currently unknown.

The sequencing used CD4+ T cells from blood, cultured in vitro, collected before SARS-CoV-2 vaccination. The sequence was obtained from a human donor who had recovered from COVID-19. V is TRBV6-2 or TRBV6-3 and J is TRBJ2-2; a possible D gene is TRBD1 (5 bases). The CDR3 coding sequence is TGTGCCAGCAGCCGCGTCCCAGGGTTCGCGAACACCGGGGAGCTGTTTTTT. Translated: CASSRVPGFANTGELFF.